This TCR beta chain stems from a study of blood T cell repertoires in COVID-19. Study-wide background: Sites in the United States, Italy and Spain provided acute and convalescent COVID-19 samples. T cells, B-cell-depleted T cells, or PBMCs provided the cDNA or gDNA that served as material.

Per the germline V gene, CDR1 is MDHEN and CDR2 is SYDVKM. Trimming took 7 bases from V and 0 from J; bases not matched to a gene: 5. The CDR3 has 14 residues. The authors' processing: It was from reference gene primer amplification that nucleated cell counts were estimated. Clones were read by immunoSEQ multiplex PCR, and TCRdb kept only the in-frame ones, dropping some. D and trimming come from the DNA, and the V and J calls and clone size come from that table. The sample carries roughly 43,000 clones, 80% to 90% recorded once. This receptor was taken from a man between 65 and 85 years old with active COVID-19. This chain uses TRBV28 with TRBJ1-1; 7 positions agree with TRBD1. Sequenced: peripheral blood. DNA for the CDR3: TGTGCCAGCACCCTGGGACAGATGAACACTGAAGCTTTCTTT. Protein: CASTLGQMNTEAFF.